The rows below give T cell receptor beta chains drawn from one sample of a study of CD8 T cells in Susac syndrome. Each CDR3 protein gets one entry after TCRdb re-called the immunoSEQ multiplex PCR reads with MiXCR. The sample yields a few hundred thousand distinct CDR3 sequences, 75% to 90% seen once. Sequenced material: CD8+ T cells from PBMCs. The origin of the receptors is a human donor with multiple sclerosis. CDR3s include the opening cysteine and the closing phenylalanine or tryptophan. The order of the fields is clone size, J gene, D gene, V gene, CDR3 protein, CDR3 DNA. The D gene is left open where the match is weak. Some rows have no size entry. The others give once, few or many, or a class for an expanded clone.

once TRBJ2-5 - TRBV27 CASSLGAGYQETQYF TGTGCCAGCAGTTTGGGGGCAGGGTATCAAGAGACCCAGTACTTC
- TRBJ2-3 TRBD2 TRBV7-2 CASSLREGGSTDTQYF TGTGCCAGCAGCTTAAGGGAGGGAGGCAGCACAGATACGCAGTATTTT
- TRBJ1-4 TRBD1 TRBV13 CASSVRQGAREKLFF TGTGCCAGCAGCGTCAGACAGGGGGCGAGGGAAAAACTGTTTTTT
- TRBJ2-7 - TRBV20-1 CSARDFKGSYEQYF TGCAGTGCTAGAGATTTCAAGGGTTCCTACGAGCAGTACTTC
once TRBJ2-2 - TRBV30 CAWRFSLTGELFF TGTGCCTGGAGATTTAGTCTCACCGGGGAGCTGTTTTTT
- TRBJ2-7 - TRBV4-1 CASSHFGRSYEQYF TGCGCCAGCAGCCACTTCGGACGGTCCTACGAGCAGTACTTC
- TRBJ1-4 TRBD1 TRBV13 CASSFMDRENEKLFF TGTGCCAGCAGCTTCATGGACAGGGAAAATGAAAAACTGTTTTTT
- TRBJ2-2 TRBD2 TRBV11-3 CASSIERGGLGELFF TGTGCCAGCAGCATTGAGCGGGGGGGCCTAGGGGAGCTGTTTTTT
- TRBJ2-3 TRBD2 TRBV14 CASSRLAGGPGDTQYF TGTGCCAGCAGCCGACTAGCGGGAGGGCCAGGAGATACGCAGTATTTT
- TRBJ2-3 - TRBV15 CATSSPHIPLTTDTQYF TGTGCCACCAGCAGTCCCCACATACCTCTAACCACAGATACGCAGTATTTT
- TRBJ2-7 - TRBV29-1 CSVGSWDSYEQYF TGCAGCGTTGGGTCTTGGGATTCCTACGAGCAGTACTTC
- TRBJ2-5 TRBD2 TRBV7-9 CASSLLVAGVQETQYF TGTGCCAGCAGCCTACTGGTAGCGGGGGTACAAGAGACCCAGTACTTC
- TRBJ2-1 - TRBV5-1 CASSHRNNEQFF TGCGCCAGCAGTCACAGAAACAATGAGCAGTTCTTC
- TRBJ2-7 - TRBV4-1 CASSQDVRGLEQYF TGCGCCAGCAGCCAAGATGTACGGGGTCTGGAGCAGTACTTC
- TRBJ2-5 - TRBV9 CASSVAWGYQETQYF TGTGCCAGCAGCGTAGCGTGGGGATACCAAGAGACCCAGTACTTC
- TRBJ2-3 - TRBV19 CASMETGTGITDTQYF TGTGCCAGTATGGAGACCGGCACGGGCATCACAGATACGCAGTATTTT
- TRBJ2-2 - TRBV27 CASSTGRTGELFF TGTGCCAGCAGTACTGGGAGAACCGGGGAGCTGTTTTTT
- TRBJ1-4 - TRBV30 CAWKASTNEKLFF TGTGCCTGGAAAGCCTCAACTAATGAAAAACTGTTTTTT
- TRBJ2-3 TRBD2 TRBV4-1 CASSPRLAGGNTDTQYF TGCGCCAGCAGCCCCAGACTAGCGGGGGGAAACACAGATACGCAGTATTTT
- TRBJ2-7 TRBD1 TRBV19 CASSTGTGTYEQYF TGTGCCAGTAGTACCGGGACAGGTACCTACGAGCAGTACTTC
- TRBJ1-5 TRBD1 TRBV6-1 CASTRDRGLNQPQHF TGTGCCAGCACCCGAGACAGGGGCCTCAATCAGCCCCAGCATTTT
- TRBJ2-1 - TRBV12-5 CASGPQIMYNEQFF TGTGCTAGTGGCCCTCAGATCATGTACAATGAGCAGTTCTTC
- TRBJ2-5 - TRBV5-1 CASRHLGPKGKTQYF TGCGCCAGCAGGCATTTGGGGCCCAAGGGGAAGACCCAGTACTTC
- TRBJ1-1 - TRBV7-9 CASSALEAEAFF TGTGCCAGCAGCGCCCTCGAGGCTGAAGCTTTCTTT
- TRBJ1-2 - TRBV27 CASSPDSFYGYTF TGTGCCAGCAGTCCGGACAGTTTTTATGGCTACACCTTC
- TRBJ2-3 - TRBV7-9 CASSIPLTGVSTDTQYF TGTGCCAGCAGCATTCCCCTGACGGGAGTGAGCACAGATACGCAGTATTTT
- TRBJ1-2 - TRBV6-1 CASEAGINYGYTF TGTGCCAGCGAGGCGGGGATCAACTATGGCTACACCTTC
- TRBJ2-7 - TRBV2 CASTGVAYEQYF TGTGCCAGCACGGGGGTCGCCTACGAGCAGTACTTC
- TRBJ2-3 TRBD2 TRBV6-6 CASSALAGGRDTQYF TGTGCCAGCAGTGCTCTAGCGGGGGGAAGAGATACGCAGTATTTT
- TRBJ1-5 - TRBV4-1 CASSQAAATTNQPQHF TGCGCCAGCAGCCAAGCGGCGGCAACCACCAATCAGCCCCAGCATTTT
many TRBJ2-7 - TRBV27 CASSLSGDEQYF TGTGCCAGCAGTCTGTCGGGGGACGAGCAGTACTTC
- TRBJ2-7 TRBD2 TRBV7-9 CASSLVASGNYEQYF TGTGCCAGCAGCTTAGTGGCTAGCGGGAACTACGAGCAGTACTTC
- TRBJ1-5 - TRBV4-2 CASSQERNQPQHF TGTGCCAGCAGCCAAGAACGGAATCAGCCCCAGCATTTT
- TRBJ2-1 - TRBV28 CASNFPLHGYNEQFF TGTGCCAGCAACTTTCCCCTACACGGGTACAATGAGCAGTTCTTC
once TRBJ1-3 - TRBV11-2 CASSLHFSSSENTIYF TGTGCCAGCAGCTTACACTTCTCAAGCTCTGAAAACACCATATATTTT
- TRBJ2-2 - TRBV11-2 CASSLPDGLNTGELFF TGTGCCAGCAGCTTACCTGACGGTTTGAACACCGGGGAGCTGTTTTTT
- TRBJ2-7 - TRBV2 CASSVGEGAYEQYF TGTGCCAGCAGTGTTGGGGAAGGGGCCTACGAGCAGTACTTC
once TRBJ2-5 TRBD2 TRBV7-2 CASSNSGRALETQYF TGTGCCAGCAGCAATAGCGGGAGGGCCCTTGAGACCCAGTACTTC
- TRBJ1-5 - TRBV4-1 CASSQVYAGNQPQHF TGCGCCAGCAGCCAAGTGTACGCGGGCAATCAGCCCCAGCATTTT
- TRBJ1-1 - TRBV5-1 CASSPKLDRNTEAFF TGCGCCAGCAGCCCCAAACTGGACAGGAACACTGAAGCTTTCTTT
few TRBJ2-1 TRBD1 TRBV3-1 CASSPAGGNEQFF TGTGCCAGCAGCCCAGCAGGGGGCAATGAGCAGTTCTTC
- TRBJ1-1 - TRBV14 CASSQEVPGAFF TGTGCCAGCAGCCAAGAAGTCCCCGGGGCTTTCTTT
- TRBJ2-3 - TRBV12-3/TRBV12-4 CASTPYTDTQYF TGTGCCAGCACCCCATACACAGATACGCAGTATTTT
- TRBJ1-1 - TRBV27 CASSPNGGQSTEAFF TGTGCCAGCAGTCCAAATGGGGGGCAAAGCACTGAAGCTTTCTTT
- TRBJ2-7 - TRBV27 CASSLSPGAPDEQYF TGTGCCAGCAGTCTCTCACCCGGGGCCCCCGACGAGCAGTACTTC